This TCR beta chain was sequenced for a study of CD8 T cells in ankylosing spondylitis. Study-wide results and caveats: Clones linked to disease were reported to show significant enrichment in matched ankylosing spondylitis synovial fluid. With a CD8+ phenotype, disease-linked clones were relatively rare in peripheral blood. Existing reports had already noted some motif variants in reactive arthritis synovial fluid and blood. In ankylosing spondylitis blood, a motif of roughly 8 highly homologous TCR beta variants appeared characteristic.

V shed 6 bases and J shed 6 bases, with 15 bases lying between them. The CDR3 totals 14 residues. Germline V lookup: CDR1 SEHNR, CDR2 FQNEAQ (reference sequence). TCR beta libraries were made by quantitative 5'-RACE with molecular barcodes. TCRdb itself ran the 5' RACE reads through MiXCR, one entry per CDR3 protein. Among around 480,000 distinct CDR3 sequences listed, 15% to 20% were seen once. In its sample, this clonotype was seen many times. The antigen remains undetermined. The sample was blood, either unsorted or a sorted T cell fraction (not recorded which). The clonotype was recovered from a male donor with ankylosing spondylitis. The chain links TRBV7-9 to TRBJ2-1; D is uncertain. This chain's CDR3 is CASSLKTKGNEQFF. As DNA, the CDR3 is TGTGCCAGCAGTTTAAAGACAAAGGGCAATGAGCAGTTCTTC.